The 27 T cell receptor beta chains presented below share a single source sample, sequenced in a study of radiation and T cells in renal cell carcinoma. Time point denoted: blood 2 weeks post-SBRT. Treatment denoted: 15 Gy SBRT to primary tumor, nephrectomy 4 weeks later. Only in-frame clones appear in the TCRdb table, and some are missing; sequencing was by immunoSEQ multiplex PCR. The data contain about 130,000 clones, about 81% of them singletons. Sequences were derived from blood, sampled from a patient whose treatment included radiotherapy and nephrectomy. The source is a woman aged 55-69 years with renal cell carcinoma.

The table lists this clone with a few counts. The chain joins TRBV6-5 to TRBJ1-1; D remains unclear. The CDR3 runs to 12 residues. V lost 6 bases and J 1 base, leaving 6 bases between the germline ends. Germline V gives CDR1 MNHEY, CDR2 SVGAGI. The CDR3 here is CASSNTNTEAFF. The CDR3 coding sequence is TGTGCCAGCAGCAATACGAACACTGAAGCTTTCTTT.

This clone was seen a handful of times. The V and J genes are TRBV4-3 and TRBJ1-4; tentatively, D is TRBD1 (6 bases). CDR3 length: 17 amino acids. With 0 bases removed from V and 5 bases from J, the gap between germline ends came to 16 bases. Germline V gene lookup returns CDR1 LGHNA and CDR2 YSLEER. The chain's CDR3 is CASSQERTDNINEKLFF. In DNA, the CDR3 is TGCGCCAGCAGCCAAGAGAGGACAGACAACATAAATGAAAAACTGTTTTTT.

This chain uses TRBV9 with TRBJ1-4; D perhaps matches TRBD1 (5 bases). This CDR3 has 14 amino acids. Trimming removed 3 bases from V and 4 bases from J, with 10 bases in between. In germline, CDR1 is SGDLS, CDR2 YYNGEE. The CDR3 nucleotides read TGTGCCAGCAGCGAGGGACCGCTTAATGAAAAACTGTTTTTT. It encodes CASSEGPLNEKLFF.

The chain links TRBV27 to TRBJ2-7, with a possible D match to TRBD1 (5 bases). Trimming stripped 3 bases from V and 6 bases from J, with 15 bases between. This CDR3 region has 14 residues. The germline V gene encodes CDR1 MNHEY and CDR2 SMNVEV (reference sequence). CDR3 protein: CASSFGQGGGEQYF. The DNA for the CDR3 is TGTGCCAGCAGTTTTGGCCAGGGCGGTGGCGAGCAGTACTTC.

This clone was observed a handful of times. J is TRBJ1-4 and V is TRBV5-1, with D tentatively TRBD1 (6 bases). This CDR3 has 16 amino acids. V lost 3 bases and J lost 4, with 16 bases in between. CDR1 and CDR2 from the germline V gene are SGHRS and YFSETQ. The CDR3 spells CASSSAPGALNEKLFF. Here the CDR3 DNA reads TGCGCCAGCAGCTCGGCCCCAGGGGCCCTTAATGAAAAACTGTTTTTT.

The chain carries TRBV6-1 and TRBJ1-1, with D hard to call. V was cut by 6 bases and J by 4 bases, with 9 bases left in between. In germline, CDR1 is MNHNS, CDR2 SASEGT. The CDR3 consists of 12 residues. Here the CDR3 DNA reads TGTGCCAGCAGCCCACTGGGCACTGAAGCTTTCTTT. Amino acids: CASSPLGTEAFF.

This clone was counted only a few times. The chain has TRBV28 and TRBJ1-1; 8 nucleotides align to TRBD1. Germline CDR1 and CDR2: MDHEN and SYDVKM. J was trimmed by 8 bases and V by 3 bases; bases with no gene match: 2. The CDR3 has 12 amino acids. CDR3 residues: CASSFRDREAFF. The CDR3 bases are TGTGCCAGCAGTTTCCGGGACAGGGAAGCTTTCTTT.

DNA of the CDR3: TGTGCCAGCAAACCCCGGACAGGGAGGTTAACTGCGGCCAACGTCCTGACTTTC. Encoded protein: CASKPRTGRLTAANVLTF. The V gene is TRBV28, the J gene TRBJ2-6; 8 nucleotides agree with TRBD1. Germline values: CDR1 MDHEN, CDR2 SYDVKM. J lost 6 bases, V lost 7 bases, and 17 bases had no gene match. The CDR3 contains 18 residues.

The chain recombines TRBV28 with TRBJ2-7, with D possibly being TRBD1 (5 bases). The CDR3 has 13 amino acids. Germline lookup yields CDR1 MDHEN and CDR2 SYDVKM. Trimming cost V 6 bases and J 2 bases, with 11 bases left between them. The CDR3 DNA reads TGTGCCAGCAGCAAGGGGATAGCCTACGAGCAGTACTTC. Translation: CASSKGIAYEQYF.

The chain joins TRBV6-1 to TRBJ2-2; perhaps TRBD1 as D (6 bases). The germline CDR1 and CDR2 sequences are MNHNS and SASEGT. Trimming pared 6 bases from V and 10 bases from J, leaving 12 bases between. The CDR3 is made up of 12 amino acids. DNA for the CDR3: TGTGCCAGCAGCCCGGACAGCCCGGAGCTGTTTTTT. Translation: CASSPDSPELFF.

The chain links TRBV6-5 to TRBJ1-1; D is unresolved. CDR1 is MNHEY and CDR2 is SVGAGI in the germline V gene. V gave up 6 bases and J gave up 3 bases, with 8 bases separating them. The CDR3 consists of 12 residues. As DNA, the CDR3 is TGTGCCAGCAGGGTAGAGTACACTGAAGCTTTCTTT. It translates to CASRVEYTEAFF.

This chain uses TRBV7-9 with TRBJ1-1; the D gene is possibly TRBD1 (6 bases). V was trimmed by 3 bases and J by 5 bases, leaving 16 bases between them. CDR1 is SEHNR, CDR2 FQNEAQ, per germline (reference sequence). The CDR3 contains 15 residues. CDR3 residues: CASSLGTGLGTEAFF. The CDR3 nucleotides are TGTGCCAGCAGCTTGGGAACAGGGTTGGGAACTGAAGCTTTCTTT.

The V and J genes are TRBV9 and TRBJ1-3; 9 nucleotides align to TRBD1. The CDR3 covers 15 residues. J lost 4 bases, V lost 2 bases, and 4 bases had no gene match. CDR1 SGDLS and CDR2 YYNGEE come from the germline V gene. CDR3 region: CASSVGGQGGNTIYF. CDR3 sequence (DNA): TGTGCCAGCAGCGTGGGGGGACAGGGAGGAAACACCATATATTTT.

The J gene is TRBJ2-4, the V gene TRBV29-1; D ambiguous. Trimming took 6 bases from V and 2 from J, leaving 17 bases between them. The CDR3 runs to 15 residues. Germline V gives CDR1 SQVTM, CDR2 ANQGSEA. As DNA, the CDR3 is TGCAGCGTCGGAAGCCAGCGATGGCCCAAAAACATTCAGTACTTC. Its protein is CSVGSQRWPKNIQYF.

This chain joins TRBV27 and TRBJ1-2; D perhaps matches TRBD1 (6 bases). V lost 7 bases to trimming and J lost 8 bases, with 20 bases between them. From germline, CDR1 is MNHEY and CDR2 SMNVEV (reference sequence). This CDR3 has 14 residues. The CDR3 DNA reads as TGTGCCAGCACCAAATCTGGGACATATAACGGCTACACCTTC. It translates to CASTKSGTYNGYTF.

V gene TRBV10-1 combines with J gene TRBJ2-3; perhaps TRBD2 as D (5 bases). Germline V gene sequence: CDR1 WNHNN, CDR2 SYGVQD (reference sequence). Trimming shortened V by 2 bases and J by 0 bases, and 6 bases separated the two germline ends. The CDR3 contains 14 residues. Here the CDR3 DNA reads TGCGCCAGCAGTGAGGGGAGAAGCACAGATACGCAGTATTTT. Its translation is CASSEGRSTDTQYF.

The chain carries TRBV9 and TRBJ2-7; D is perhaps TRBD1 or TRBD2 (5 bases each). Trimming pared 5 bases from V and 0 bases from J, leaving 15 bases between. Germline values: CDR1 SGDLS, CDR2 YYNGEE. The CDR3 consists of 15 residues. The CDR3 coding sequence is TGTGCCAGCAGTCCTGGGGCAGGGAGCTCCTACGAGCAGTACTTC. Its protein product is CASSPGAGSSYEQYF.

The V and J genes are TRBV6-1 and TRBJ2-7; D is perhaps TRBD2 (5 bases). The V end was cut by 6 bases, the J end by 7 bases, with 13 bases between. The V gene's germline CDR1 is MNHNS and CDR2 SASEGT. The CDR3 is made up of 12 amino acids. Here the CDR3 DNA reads TGTGCCAGCAGCGGAGGATTGGGGGAGCAGTACTTC. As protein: CASSGGLGEQYF.

Here the CDR3 reads CASSFRTGAYEQYF. Here the CDR3 DNA reads TGTGCCAGCAGTTTCCGGACCGGCGCCTACGAGCAGTACTTC. V is TRBV28 and J is TRBJ2-7; D uncertain. The CDR3 loop spans 14 amino acids. Germline loops: CDR1 MDHEN, CDR2 SYDVKM. V was trimmed by 3 bases and J by 2 bases, leaving 11 bases between them.

CDR3 coding DNA: TGTGCCAGCAGCGCGGGGGCTACGGCCGAAGAGACCCAGTACTTC. Translation gives CASSAGATAEETQYF. V usage is TRBV9 and J usage is TRBJ2-5; D may be TRBD1 or TRBD2 (6 bases each). The ends were cut back, 3 bases at V and 3 bases at J, with 15 bases in the middle. Germline V gene lookup returns CDR1 SGDLS and CDR2 YYNGEE. The CDR3 has 15 amino acids.

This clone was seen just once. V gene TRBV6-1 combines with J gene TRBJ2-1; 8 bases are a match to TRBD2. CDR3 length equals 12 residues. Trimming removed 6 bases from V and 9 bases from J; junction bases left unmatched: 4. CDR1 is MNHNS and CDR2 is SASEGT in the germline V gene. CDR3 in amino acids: CASSLGGGEQFF. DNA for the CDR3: TGTGCCAGCAGCCTCGGGGGGGGTGAGCAGTTCTTC.

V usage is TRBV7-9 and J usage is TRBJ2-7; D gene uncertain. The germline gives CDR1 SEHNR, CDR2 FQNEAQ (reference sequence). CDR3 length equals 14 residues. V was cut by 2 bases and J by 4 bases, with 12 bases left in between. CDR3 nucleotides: TGTGCCAGCAGCTTAACGGACCTGGGGTACGAGCAGTACTTC. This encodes CASSLTDLGYEQYF.

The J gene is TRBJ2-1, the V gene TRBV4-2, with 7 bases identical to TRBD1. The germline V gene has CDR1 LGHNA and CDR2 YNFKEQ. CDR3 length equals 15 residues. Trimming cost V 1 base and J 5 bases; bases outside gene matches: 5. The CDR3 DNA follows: TGTGCCAGCAGCCAAGCCCGGGACAGAAACAATGAGCAGTTCTTC. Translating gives CASSQARDRNNEQFF.

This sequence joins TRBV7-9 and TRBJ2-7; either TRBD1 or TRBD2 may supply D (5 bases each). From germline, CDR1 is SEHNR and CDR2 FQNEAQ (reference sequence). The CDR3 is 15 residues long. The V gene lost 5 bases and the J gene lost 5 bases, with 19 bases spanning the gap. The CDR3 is CASSPTGTPLDEQYF. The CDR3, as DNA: TGTGCCAGCAGCCCCACCGGGACCCCTCTCGACGAGCAGTACTTC.

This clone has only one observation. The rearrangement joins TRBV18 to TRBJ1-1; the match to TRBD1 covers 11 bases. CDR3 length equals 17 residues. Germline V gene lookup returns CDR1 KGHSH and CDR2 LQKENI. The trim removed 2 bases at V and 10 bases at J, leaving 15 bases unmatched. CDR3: CASSPMDVGTGGNPAFF. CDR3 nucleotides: TGTGCCAGCTCACCAATGGATGTGGGGACAGGGGGGAATCCAGCTTTCTTT.

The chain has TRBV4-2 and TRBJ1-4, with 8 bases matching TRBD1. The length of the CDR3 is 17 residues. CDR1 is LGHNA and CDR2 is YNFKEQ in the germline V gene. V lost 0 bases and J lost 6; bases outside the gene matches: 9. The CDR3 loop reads CASSQDRPQTGDEKLFF. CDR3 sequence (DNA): TGTGCCAGCAGCCAAGATCGGCCGCAGACAGGGGATGAAAAACTGTTTTTT.

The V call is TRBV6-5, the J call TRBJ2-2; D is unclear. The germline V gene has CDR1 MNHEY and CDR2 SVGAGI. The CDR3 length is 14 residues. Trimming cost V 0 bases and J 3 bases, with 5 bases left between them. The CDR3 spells CASSYSPYTGELFF. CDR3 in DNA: TGTGCCAGCAGTTACTCGCCATACACCGGGGAGCTGTTTTTT.